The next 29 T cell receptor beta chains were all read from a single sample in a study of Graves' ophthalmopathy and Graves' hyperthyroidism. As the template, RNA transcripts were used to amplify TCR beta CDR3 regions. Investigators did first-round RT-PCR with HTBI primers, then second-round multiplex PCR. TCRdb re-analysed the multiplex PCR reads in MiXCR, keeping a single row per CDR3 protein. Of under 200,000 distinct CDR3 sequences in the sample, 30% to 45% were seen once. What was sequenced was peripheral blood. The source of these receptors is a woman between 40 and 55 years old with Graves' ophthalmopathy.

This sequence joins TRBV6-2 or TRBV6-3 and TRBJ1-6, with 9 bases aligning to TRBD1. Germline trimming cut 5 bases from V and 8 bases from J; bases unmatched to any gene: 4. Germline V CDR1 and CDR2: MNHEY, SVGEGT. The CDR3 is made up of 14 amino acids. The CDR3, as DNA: TGTGCCAGCAGTCAACAGGGGGCATATTCACCCCTCCACTTT. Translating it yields CASSQQGAYSPLHF.

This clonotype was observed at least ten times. This CDR3 reads CASSRWRDSSGANVLTF. The CDR3 coding sequence is TGTGCCAGCAGCCGATGGCGGGATAGCTCTGGGGCCAACGTCCTGACTTTC. The V and J genes are TRBV6-4 and TRBJ2-6; TRBD2 might be the D (6 bases). Germline-derived CDR1 and CDR2 are MRHNA and SNTAGT. Trimming took 6 bases from V and 0 from J, leaving 15 bases between them. This CDR3 is built from 17 residues.

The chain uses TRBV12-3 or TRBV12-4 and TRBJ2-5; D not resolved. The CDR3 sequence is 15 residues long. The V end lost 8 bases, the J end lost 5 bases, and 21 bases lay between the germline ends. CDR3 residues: CASATFGEGTETQYF. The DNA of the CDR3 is TGTGCCAGCGCCACCTTTGGGGAAGGAACGGAGACCCAGTACTTC.

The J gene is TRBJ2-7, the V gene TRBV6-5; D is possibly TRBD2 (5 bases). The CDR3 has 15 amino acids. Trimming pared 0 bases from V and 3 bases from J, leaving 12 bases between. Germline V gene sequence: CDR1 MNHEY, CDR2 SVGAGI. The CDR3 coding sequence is TGTGCCAGCAGTTACTCTGAGGGCTATCACTACGAGCAGTACTTC. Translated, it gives CASSYSEGYHYEQYF.

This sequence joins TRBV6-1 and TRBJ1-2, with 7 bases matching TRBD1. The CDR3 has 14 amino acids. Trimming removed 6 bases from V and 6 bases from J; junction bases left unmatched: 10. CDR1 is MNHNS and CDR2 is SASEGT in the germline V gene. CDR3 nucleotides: TGTGCCAGCAGAACGACAGGGAAGCATGATGGCTACACCTTC. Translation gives CASRTTGKHDGYTF.

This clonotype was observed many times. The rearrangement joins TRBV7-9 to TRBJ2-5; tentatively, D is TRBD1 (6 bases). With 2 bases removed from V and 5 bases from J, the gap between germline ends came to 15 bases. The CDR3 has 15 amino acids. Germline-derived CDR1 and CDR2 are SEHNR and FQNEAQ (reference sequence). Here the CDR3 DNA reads TGTGCCAGCAGCTTATGGGACACCTCCAGGGAGACCCAGTACTTC. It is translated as CASSLWDTSRETQYF.

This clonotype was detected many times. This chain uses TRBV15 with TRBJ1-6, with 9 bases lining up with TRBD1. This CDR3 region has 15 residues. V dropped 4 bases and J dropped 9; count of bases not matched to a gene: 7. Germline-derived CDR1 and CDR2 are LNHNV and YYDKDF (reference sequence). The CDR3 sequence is CATSKGQGRGSPLHF. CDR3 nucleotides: TGTGCCACCAGCAAAGGACAGGGGAGGGGTTCACCCCTCCACTTT.

The CDR3 spells CSARDQTYEQYF. The CDR3 region has the DNA TGCAGTGCTAGGGACCAAACCTACGAGCAGTACTTC. The chain employs TRBV20-1 and TRBJ2-7; no clear D. The V gene's germline CDR1 is DFQATT and CDR2 SNEGSKA (reference sequence). V lost 3 bases, J lost 2 bases, and 8 bases lay in between. The length of the CDR3 is 12 residues.

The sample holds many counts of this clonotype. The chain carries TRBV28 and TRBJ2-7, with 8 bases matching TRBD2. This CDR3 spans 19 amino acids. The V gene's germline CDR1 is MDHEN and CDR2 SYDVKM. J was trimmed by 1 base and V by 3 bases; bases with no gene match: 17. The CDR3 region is CASSLEYLSGRVGSYEQYF. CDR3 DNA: TGTGCCAGCAGTTTGGAGTATCTGAGCGGGAGAGTTGGGTCCTACGAGCAGTACTTC.

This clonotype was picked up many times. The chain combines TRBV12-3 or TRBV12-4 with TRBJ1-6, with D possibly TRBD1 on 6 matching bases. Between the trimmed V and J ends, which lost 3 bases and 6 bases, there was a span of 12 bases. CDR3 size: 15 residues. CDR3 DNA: TGTGCCAGCAGTTTGGCGGCAGGGGTTAATTCACCCCTCCACTTT. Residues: CASSLAAGVNSPLHF.

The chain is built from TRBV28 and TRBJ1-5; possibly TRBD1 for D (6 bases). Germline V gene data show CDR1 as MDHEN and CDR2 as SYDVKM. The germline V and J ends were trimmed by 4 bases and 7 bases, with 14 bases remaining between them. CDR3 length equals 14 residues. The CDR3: CASSSGGSVQPQHF. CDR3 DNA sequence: TGTGCCAGCAGTTCGGGGGGCTCTGTGCAGCCCCAGCATTTT.

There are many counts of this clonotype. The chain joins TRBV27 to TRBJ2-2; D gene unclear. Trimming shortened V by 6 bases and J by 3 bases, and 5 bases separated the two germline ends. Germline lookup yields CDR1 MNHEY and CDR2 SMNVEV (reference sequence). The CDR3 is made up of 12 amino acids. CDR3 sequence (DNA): TGTGCCAGCAGGGATTACACCGGGGAGCTGTTTTTT. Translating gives CASRDYTGELFF.

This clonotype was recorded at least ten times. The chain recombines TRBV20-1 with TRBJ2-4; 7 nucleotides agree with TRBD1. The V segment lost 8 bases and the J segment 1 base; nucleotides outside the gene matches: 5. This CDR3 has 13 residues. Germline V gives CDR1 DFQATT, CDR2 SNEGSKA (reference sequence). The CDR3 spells CSSETGAKNIQYF. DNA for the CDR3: TGCAGTTCGGAGACAGGGGCCAAAAACATTCAGTACTTC.

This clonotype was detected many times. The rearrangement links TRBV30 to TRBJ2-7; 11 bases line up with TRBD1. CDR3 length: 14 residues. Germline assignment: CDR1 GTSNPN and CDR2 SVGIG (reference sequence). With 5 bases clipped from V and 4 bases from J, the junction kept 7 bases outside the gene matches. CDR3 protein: CAWSTGQGGYEQYF. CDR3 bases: TGTGCCTGGTCCACGGGACAGGGGGGGTACGAGCAGTACTTC.

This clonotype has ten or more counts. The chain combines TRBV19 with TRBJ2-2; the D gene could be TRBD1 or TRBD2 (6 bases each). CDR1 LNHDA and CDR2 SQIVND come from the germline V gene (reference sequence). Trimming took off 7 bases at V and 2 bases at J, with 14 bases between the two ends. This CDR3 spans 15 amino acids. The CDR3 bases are TGTGCCAGTAAAGGTCGGGGGCCTAACACCGGGGAGCTGTTTTTT. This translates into CASKGRGPNTGELFF.

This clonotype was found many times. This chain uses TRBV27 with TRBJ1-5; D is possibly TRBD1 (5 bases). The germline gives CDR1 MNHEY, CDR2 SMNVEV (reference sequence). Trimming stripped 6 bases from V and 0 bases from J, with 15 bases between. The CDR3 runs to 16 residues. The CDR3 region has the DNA TGTGCCAGCAGACCGACAGAGAAATATAGCAATCAGCCCCAGCATTTT. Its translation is CASRPTEKYSNQPQHF.

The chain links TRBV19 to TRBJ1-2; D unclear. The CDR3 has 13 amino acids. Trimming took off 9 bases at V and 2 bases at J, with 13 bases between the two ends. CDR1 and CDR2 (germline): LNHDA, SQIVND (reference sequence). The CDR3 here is CASRTRQNYGYTF. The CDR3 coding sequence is TGTGCCAGCAGGACGCGCCAGAACTATGGCTACACCTTC.

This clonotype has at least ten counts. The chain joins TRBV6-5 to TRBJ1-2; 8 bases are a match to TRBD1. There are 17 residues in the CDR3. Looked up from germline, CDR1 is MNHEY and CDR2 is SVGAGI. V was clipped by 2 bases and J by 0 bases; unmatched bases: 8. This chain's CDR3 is CASSYPEGQGANYGYTF. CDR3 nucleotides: TGTGCCAGCAGTTACCCCGAAGGACAGGGAGCTAACTATGGCTACACCTTC.

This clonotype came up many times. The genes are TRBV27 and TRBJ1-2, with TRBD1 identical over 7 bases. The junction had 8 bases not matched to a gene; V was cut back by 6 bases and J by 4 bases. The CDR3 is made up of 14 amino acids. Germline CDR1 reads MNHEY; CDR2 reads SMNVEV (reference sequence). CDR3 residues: CASSLRQGTYGYTF. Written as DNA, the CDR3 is TGTGCCAGCAGCCTTAGACAGGGAACCTATGGCTACACCTTC.

CDR3 DNA: TGTGCCAGCAGCCCCGGACTAGCGGTCTACCAAGAGACCCAGTACTTC. The encoded protein is CASSPGLAVYQETQYF. The V call is TRBV12-3 or TRBV12-4, the J call TRBJ2-5; 10 bases line up with TRBD2. The CDR3 spans 16 residues. V shed 6 bases, J shed 0 bases, and the junction held 7 bases outside the gene matches.

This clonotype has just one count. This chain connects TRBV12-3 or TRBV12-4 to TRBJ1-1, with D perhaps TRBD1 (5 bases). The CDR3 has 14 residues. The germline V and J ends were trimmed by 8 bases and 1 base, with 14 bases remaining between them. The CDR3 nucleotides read TGTGCCAGCCTCACCGGCACAGGGAACACTGAAGCTTTCTTT. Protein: CASLTGTGNTEAFF.

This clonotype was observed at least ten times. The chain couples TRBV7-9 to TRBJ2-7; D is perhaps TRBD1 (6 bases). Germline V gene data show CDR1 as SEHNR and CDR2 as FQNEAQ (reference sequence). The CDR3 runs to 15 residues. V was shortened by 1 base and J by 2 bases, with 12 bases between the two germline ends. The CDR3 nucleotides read TGTGCCAGCAGCTTAGGTGGGGACAAAGCCTACGAGCAGTACTTC. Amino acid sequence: CASSLGGDKAYEQYF. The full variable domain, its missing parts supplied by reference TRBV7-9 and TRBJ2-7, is DTGVSQNPRHKITKRGQNVTFRCDPISEHNRLYWYRQTLGQGPEFLTYFQNEAQLEKSRLLSDRFSAERPKGSFSTLEIQRTEQGDSAMYLCASSLGGDKAYEQYFGPGTRLTVT.

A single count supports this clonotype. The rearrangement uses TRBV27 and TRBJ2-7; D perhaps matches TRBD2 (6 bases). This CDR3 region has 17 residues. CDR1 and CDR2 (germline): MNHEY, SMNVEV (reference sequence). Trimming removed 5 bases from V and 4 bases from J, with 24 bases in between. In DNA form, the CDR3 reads TGTGCCAGCAGTCCCCTCCCTGGGACTGGCCGCATTTACGAGCAGTACTTC. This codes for CASSPLPGTGRIYEQYF.

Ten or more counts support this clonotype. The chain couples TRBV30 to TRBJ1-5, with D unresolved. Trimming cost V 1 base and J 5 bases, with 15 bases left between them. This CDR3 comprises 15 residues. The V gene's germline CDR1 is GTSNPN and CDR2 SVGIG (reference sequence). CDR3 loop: CAWSDRATPDQPQHF. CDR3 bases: TGTGCCTGGAGTGATAGGGCAACACCCGATCAGCCCCAGCATTTT. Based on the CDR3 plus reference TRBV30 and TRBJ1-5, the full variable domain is SQTIHQWPATLVQPVGSPLSLECTVEGTSNPNLYWYRQAAGRGLQLLFYSVGIGQISSEVPQNLSASRPQDRQFILSSKKLLLSDSGFYLCAWSDRATPDQPQHFGDGTRLSIL.

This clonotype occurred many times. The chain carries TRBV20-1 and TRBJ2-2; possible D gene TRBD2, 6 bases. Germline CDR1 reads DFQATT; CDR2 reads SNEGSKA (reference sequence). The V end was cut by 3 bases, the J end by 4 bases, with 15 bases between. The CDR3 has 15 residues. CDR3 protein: CSASPAGRGTGELFF. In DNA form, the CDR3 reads TGCAGTGCTAGCCCAGCGGGTCGAGGCACCGGGGAGCTGTTTTTT.

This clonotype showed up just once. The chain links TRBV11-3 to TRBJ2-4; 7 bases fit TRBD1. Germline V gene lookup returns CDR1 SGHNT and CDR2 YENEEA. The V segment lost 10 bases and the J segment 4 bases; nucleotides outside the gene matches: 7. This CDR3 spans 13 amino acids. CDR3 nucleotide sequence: TGTGCCACCTCCCCAGGGGGAAAAAACATTCAGTACTTC. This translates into CATSPGGKNIQYF.

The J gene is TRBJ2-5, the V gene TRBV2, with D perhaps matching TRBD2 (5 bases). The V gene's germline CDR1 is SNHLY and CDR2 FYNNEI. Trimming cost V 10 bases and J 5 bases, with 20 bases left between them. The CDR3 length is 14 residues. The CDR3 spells CATKSGESLETQYF. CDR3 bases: TGTGCCACCAAGAGCGGTGAGAGTTTGGAGACCCAGTACTTC.

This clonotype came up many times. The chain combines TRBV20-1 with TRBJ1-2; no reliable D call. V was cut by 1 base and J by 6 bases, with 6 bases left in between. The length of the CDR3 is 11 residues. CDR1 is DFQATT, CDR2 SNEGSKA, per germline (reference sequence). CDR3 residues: CSARAQDGYTF. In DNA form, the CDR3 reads TGCAGTGCTAGAGCCCAAGATGGCTACACCTTC.

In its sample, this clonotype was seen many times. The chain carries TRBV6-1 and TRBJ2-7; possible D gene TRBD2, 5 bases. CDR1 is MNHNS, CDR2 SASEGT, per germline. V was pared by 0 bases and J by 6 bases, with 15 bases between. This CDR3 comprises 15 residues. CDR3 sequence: CASSEARGSSGEQYF. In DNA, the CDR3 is TGTGCCAGCAGTGAAGCTCGGGGATCGTCGGGCGAGCAGTACTTC.